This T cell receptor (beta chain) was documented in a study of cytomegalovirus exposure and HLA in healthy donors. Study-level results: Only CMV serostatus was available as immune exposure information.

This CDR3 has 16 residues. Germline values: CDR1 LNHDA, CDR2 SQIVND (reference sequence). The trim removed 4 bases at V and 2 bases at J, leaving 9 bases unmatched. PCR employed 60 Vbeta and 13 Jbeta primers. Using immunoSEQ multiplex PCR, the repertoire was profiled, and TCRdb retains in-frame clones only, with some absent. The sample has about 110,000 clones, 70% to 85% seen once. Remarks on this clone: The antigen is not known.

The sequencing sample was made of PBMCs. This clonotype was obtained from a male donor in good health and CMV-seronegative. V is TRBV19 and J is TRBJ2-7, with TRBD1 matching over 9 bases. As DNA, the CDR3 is TGTGCCAGTAGTAGGACCCTTGGACAGGGGACCTACGAGCAGTACTTC. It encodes CASSRTLGQGTYEQYF.